This TCR beta chain was captured in a study of PD-1 blockade in mismatch repair-deficient tumors. The overall study: Patients had eleven to twelve mismatch repair-deficient cancer types, all previously treated and progressing.

PCR or immunohistochemistry showed mismatch repair deficiency in every enrolled patient. TCRs were sequenced from a few patients responding to pembrolizumab. CDR3 length: 16 residues. Losses at the gene ends were 4 bases for V and 3 bases for J; bases not matched to a gene: 8. The germline CDR1 and CDR2 sequences are MNHNY and SVGAGI (reference sequence). Overall study findings and caveats: Rapid post-treatment expansion, then contraction, generally preceding radiologic response, marked tumor-resident clones.

About this clone itself: The target antigen is unknown.

Profiled with immunoSEQ multiplex PCR; TCRdb holds only in-frame clones, not every one. The table includes around 130,000 clones, 88% detected once. The TCR was taken from an adult with mismatch repair-deficient cancer. This material consisted of peripheral blood, taken just under 74 weeks after starting pembrolizumab. The chain links TRBV6-6 to TRBJ2-1, with 8 bases identical to TRBD2. The CDR3 here is CASSSPELAGYNEQFF. CDR3 DNA: TGTGCCAGCAGTTCCCCCGAGCTAGCGGGCTACAATGAGCAGTTCTTC.